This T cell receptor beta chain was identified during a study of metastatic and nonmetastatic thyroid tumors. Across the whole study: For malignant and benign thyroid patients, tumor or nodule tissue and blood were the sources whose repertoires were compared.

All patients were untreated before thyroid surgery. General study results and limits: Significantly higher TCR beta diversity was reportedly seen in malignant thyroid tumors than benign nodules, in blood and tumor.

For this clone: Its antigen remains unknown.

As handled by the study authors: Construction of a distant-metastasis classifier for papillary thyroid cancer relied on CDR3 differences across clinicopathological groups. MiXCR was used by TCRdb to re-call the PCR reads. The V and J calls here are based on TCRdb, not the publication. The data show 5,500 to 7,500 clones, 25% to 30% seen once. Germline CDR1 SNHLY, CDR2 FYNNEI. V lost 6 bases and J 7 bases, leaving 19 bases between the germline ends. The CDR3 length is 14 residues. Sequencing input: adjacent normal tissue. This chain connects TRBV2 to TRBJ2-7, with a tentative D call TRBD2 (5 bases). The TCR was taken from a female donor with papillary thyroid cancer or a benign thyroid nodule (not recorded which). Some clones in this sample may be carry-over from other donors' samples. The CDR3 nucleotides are TGTGCCAGCAGCTTGGACTCGTCCACGCCTGAGCAGTACTTC. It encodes CASSLDSSTPEQYF.